This TCR beta chain came from a study of early T cells in non-severe SARS-CoV-2 infection. Researchers attached unique molecular identifiers to individual cDNA molecules. A single record per CDR3 protein comes from TCRdb applying MiXCR to the 5' RACE reads. The data show 60,000 to 75,000 distinct CDR3 sequences, 9% to 10% seen once. Details on this clonotype: The target antigen is unknown. Because the CDR3's place on the DNA is in doubt, the DNA is left out and the CDR3 is given as listed by TCRdb.

Overall study results and limits: Lookups in VDJdb leaned toward anti-spike CD8 responses and missed private and CD4 specificities.

Ends included, the CDR3 has 16 residues. Per the germline V gene, CDR1 is SGHTA and CDR2 is FQGTGA. This specimen consisted of whole blood, obtained at baseline. The source of this sequence is an adult who was a healthcare worker with PCR-confirmed SARS-CoV-2 infection or an uninfected control (not recorded which). The chain joins TRBV7-3 to TRBJ2-3; the table names TRBD1, a call not compared with the DNA. CDR3 amino acids: CASSSIRDIAQIRSIF.